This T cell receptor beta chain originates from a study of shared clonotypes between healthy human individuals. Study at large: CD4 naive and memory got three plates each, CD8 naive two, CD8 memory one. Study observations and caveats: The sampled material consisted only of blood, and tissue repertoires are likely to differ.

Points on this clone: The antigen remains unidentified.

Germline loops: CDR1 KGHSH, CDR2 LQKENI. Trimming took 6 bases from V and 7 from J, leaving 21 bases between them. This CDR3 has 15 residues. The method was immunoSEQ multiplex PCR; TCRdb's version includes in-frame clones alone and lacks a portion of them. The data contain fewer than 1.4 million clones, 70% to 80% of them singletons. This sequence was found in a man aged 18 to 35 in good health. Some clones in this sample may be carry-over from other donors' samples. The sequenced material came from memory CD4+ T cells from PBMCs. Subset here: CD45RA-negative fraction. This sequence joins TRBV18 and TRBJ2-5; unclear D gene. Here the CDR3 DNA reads TGTGCCAGCTCCCCCAACGAAGGTTCCGAGGCGACCCAGTACTTC. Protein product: CASSPNEGSEATQYF.